This TCR beta chain was recorded in a study of T-cell memory formation after mild COVID-19. Overall study: Most TCR clusters belonged to a single donor.

There are many counts of this clonotype. Its target is not known. The TCR alpha and TCR beta cDNA libraries, bearing sample barcodes and UMIs, were generated by 5'RACE using constant-segment primers. Each CDR3 protein gets one entry after TCRdb re-called the 5' RACE reads with MiXCR. In the table there are about 14,000 distinct CDR3 sequences, about 21% of which are singletons. General study findings and limits: The appearance of some responding clones in pre-infection memory suggested that cross-reactive memory joined. CD4+ contracting clones were mainly CM and EM; CD8+ ones, EMRA.

The CDR3 contains 13 residues. Germline V gene data show CDR1 as SEHNR and CDR2 as FQNEAQ (reference sequence). V was cut by 3 bases and J by 2 bases, with 8 bases left in between. The source of this sequence is an adult woman who had mild COVID-19 (a few samples of this study predate the infection). Cell type and time point are not known. Material for sequencing was PBMCs or a T cell subset sorted from them (not recorded which). The chain carries TRBV7-9 and TRBJ2-7; no clear D. The CDR3 nucleotides read TGTGCCAGCAGCTTCGACGGAACCTACGAGCAGTACTTC. Translating it yields CASSFDGTYEQYF.